The T cell receptor (beta chain) described here comes from a study of OX40 agonist ivuxolimab in advanced cancers. Study-wide results and caveats: The study observed clonal expansion of CD4+ and CD8+ blood T cells by week 6 at 0.1 to 3.0 mg/kg. No antigen was identified for the clonally expanded peripheral T cells.

Germline-derived CDR1 and CDR2 are SGHTA and FQGNSA. Trimming shortened V by 11 bases and J by 1 base, and 17 bases separated the two germline ends. The CDR3 runs to 14 residues. A word on this clone: Its antigen is still unknown.

Data came from immunoSEQ multiplex PCR; TCRdb stores just in-frame clones and leaves some out. The sample has roughly 79,000 clones, 70% to 90% seen once. This chain joins TRBV7-2 and TRBJ1-1; D is perhaps TRBD1 (5 bases). This sample comprised CD4+ or CD8+ T cells sorted from blood, obtained in a trial of the OX40 agonist ivuxolimab. The sequence was collected from an adult with an advanced solid tumor such as melanoma, head and neck, liver or kidney cancer. The CDR3 here is CAGSRGRSNTEAFF. The CDR3 bases are TGTGCCGGAAGTAGGGGAAGGTCGAACACTGAAGCTTTCTTT.